This T cell receptor beta chain was observed in a study of CD8+ T cells in alopecia areata. RNA was isolated and reverse transcribed to cDNA, the sequencing template. Method: immunoSEQ multiplex PCR; TCRdb's copy keeps in-frame clones and lacks some. This table holds under 250,000 clones, about 60% found once. CDR3 length: 14 residues. Germline assignment: CDR1 MNHEY and CDR2 SVGAGI. V lost 8 bases, J lost 0 bases, and 11 bases lay in between. This sequence joins TRBV6-5 and TRBJ2-4; tentative D call: TRBD1 (5 bases). This sequence originates from a human donor with alopecia areata. Sequenced here: CD4+ T cells sorted from blood, sampled at week 0. The CDR3 here is CASGAAAAKNIQYF. For the CDR3, the DNA is TGTGCCAGCGGGGCGGCAGCAGCCAAAAACATTCAGTACTTC.